This T cell receptor beta chain was sequenced during a study of cytomegalovirus exposure and HLA in healthy donors. This CDR3 contains 18 residues. Trimming took off 4 bases at V and 3 bases at J, with 19 bases between the two ends. Germline CDR1 and CDR2: LGHNA and YSLEER. Points from the study as a whole: Segments of the TCR beta V type were, in most cases, productive about 90% or about 30% of the time in an earlier analysis. An analysis was carried out later, and it reportedly showed fewer N-insertions in an Asian-associated ancestry cluster than the approximately 680-donor mean. Presence/absence analyses took donor sequencing depth as roughly uniform. Some V segments (TRBV6-2 and TRBV6-3 among them) were excluded as indistinguishable.

It was with 60 Vbeta and 13 Jbeta primers that the PCR ran. Data came from immunoSEQ multiplex PCR; TCRdb stores just in-frame clones and leaves some out. Of tens of thousands of clones in the sample, around 83% are singletons; the top ten hold more than 1.5%. As to this clone: What it binds is not known.

This clonotype was sampled from a human donor in good health. The chain joins TRBV4-3 to TRBJ1-6; maybe TRBD1 (6 bases). The specimen sequenced was PBMCs. The CDR3 loop reads CASSPFLGQGFYNSPLHF. CDR3 nucleotides: TGCGCCAGCAGCCCATTTTTAGGGCAGGGGTTCTATAATTCACCCCTCCACTTT.